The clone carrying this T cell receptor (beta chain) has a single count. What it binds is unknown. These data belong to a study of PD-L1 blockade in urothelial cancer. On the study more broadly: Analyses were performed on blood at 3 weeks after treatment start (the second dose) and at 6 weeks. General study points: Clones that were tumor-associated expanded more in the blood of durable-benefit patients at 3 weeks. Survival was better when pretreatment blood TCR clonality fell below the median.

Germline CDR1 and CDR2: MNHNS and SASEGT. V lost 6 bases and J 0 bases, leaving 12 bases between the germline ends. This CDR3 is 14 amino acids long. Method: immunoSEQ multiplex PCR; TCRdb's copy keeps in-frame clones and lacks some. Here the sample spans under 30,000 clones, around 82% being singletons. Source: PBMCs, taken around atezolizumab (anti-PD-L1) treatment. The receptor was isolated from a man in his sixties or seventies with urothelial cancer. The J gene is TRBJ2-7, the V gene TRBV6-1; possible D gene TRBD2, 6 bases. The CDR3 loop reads CASSHSGSSYEQYF. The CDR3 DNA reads TGTGCCAGCAGCCATAGCGGCTCCTCCTACGAGCAGTACTTC.